The source of this T cell receptor beta chain is a study of tumor-infiltrating lymphocytes in oesophageal squamous cell carcinoma. This clonotype was observed a few times. The germline gives CDR1 SGHTA, CDR2 FQGNSA. V shed 0 bases and J 3 bases; nucleotides not matched to a gene: 10. This CDR3 is 17 amino acids long. Using its own MiXCR run on the PCR reads, TCRdb lists one record per CDR3 protein. The profile covers 10,000 to 14,000 distinct CDR3 sequences, with under 60% appearing a single time and about a third taken by the ten largest. The receptor was isolated from a male donor with esophageal squamous cell carcinoma. Sequencing was done on a sample of esophageal tumor tissue. The chain recombines TRBV7-2 with TRBJ2-5, with 7 bases matching TRBD1. Written as DNA, the CDR3 is TGTGCCAGCAGCTTAGCTTTGGGACAGTCGCGAAAAGAGACCCAGTACTTC. This sequence encodes CASSLALGQSRKETQYF.